The clone carrying this TCR beta chain has just a few counts. CDR1 is KGHDR and CDR2 is SFDVKD in the germline V gene. The CDR3 extends over 16 amino acids. J gave up 1 base and V 3 bases, and 2 bases lay outside the gene matches. RNA transcripts were the template, and TCR beta CDR3 regions were amplified from them. First-round RT-PCR relied on HTBI primers, and a second-round multiplex PCR came next. TCRdb itself ran the multiplex PCR reads through MiXCR, one entry per CDR3 protein. Among 230,000 or so distinct CDR3 sequences listed, around 50% were seen once. This sample is drawn from a study of Graves' ophthalmopathy and Graves' hyperthyroidism.

Sequencing input: peripheral blood. The origin of this receptor is an adult man with Graves' ophthalmopathy. This chain uses TRBV24-1 with TRBJ2-2; 9 nucleotides agree with TRBD1. The CDR3 reads CATSDPGQGNTGELFF. The CDR3 coding sequence is TGTGCCACCAGTGATCCGGGACAGGGGAACACCGGGGAGCTGTTTTTT.